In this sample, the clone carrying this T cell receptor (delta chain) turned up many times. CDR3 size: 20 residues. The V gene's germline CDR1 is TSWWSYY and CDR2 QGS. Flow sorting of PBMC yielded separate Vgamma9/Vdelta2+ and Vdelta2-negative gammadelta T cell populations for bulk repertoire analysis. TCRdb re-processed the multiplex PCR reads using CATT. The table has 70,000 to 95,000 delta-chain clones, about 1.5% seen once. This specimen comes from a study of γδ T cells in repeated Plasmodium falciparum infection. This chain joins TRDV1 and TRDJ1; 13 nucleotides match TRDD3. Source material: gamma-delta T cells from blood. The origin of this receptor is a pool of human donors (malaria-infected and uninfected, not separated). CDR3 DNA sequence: TGTGCCTTCGGCATACTACGGAGACTGGGGGATACGCTGTACACCGATAAACTCATCTTT. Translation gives CAFGILRRLGDTLYTDKLIF.